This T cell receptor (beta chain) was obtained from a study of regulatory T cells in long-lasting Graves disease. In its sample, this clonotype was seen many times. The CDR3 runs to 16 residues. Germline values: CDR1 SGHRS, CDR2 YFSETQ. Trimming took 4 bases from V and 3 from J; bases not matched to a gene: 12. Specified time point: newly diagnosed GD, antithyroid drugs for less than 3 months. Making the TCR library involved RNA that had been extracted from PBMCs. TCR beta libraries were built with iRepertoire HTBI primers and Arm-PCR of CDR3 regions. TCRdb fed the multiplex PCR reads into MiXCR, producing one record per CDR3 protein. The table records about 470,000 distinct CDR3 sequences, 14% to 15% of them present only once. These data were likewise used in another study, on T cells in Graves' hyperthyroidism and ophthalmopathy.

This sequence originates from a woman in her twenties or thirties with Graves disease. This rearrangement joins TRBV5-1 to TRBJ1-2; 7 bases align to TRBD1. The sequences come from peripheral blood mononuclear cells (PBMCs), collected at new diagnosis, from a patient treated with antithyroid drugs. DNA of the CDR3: TGCGCCAGCAGCCCAGAGACAGGGCTTATCGACTATGGCTACACCTTC. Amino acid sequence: CASSPETGLIDYGYTF. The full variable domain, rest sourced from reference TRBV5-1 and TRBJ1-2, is KAGVTQTPRYLIKTRGQQVTLSCSPISGHRSVSWYQQTPGQGLQFLFEYFSETQRNKGNFPGRFSGRQFSNSRSEMNVSTLELGDSALYLCASSPETGLIDYGYTFGSGTRLTVV.